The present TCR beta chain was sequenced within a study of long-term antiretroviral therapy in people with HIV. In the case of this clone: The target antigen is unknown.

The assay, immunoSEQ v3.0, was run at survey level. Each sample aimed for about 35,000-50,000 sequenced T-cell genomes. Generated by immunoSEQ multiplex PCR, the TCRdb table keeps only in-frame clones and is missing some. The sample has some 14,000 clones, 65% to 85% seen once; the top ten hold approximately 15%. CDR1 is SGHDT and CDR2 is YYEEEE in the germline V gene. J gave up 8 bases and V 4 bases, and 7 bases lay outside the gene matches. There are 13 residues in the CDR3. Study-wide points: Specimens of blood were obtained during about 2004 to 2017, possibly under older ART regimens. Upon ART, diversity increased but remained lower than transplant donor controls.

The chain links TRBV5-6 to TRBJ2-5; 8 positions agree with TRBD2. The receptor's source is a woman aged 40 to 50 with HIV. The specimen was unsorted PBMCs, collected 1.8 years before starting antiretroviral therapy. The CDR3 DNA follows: TGTGCCAGCAGCGCCTTTGCGGGAGGAACCCAGTACTTC. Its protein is CASSAFAGGTQYF.